The 20 T cell receptor beta chains below all came from one sample that was sequenced in a study of T cell responses to AZD1222 COVID-19 vaccine. Assay used: immunoSEQ multiplex PCR; TCRdb lists only in-frame clones, some missing. The table shows 140,000 or so clones, with around nine tenths occurring only once. This specimen consisted of peripheral blood, obtained on day 0 of AZD1222 vaccination. The receptors come from an adult in good health.

The gene calls are TRBV19 and TRBJ2-1; no reliable D call. Looked up from germline, CDR1 is LNHDA and CDR2 is SQIVND (reference sequence). The CDR3 spans 14 residues. V lost 1 base and J lost 4, with 8 bases in between. CDR3 nucleotides: TGTGCCAGTAGTATAGCAGACGAGTACAATGAGCAGTTCTTC. It specifies CASSIADEYNEQFF.

This chain links TRBV5-5 with TRBJ1-2; D is undetermined. V lost 3 bases and J lost 4, with 10 bases in between. The V gene's germline CDR1 is SGHKS and CDR2 YYEKEE (reference sequence). The CDR3 runs to 13 residues. CDR3 bases: TGTGCCAGCAGCTCTCTTTTTCCCTATGGCTACACCTTC. It encodes CASSSLFPYGYTF.

The genes are TRBV6-5 and TRBJ2-5, with a tentative D call TRBD2 (6 bases). Germline V lookup: CDR1 MNHEY, CDR2 SVGAGI. The CDR3 runs 16 residues. Trimming left V 1 base short and J 3 bases short, with 15 bases between. CDR3 loop: CASSYLSGGTKETQYF. The CDR3, as DNA: TGTGCCAGCAGTTACTTATCCGGGGGAACGAAAGAGACCCAGTACTTC.

The chain is built from TRBV5-1 and TRBJ1-2; TRBD1 might be the D (5 bases). This CDR3 spans 14 amino acids. V lost 0 bases and J lost 4, with 10 bases in between. Germline V gene data show CDR1 as SGHRS and CDR2 as YFSETQ. CDR3 residues: CASSLAGGTYGYTF. The CDR3 bases are TGCGCCAGCAGCTTGGCTGGGGGGACCTATGGCTACACCTTC.

The chain links TRBV28 to TRBJ1-1; no clear D gene. Germline lookup yields CDR1 MDHEN and CDR2 SYDVKM. Trimming cost V 5 bases and J 1 base, with 8 bases left between them. CDR3 length: 13 residues. The CDR3 sequence is CASSILGNTEAFF. The CDR3 DNA sequence: TGTGCCAGCAGTATCCTCGGGAACACTGAAGCTTTCTTT.

The chain links TRBV30 to TRBJ1-1; TRBD1 aligns across 12 bases. Per the germline V gene, CDR1 is GTSNPN and CDR2 is SVGIG (reference sequence). Germline trimming cut 2 bases from V and 10 bases from J; bases unmatched to any gene: 8. This CDR3 is 14 amino acids long. CDR3 bases: TGTGCCTGGAGTCTTACCGGGACAGGGGGCAGAGCTTTCTTT. This translates into CAWSLTGTGGRAFF. Together with reference TRBV30 and TRBJ1-1, the CDR3 gives the full variable domain: SQTIHQWPATLVQPVGSPLSLECTVEGTSNPNLYWYRQAAGRGLQLLFYSVGIGQISSEVPQNLSASRPQDRQFILSSKKLLLSDSGFYLCAWSLTGTGGRAFFGQGTRLTVV.

The rearrangement joins TRBV6-4 to TRBJ2-1, with 9 bases fitting TRBD1. The V gene end was trimmed by 2 bases and the J gene end by 5 bases; junction bases not matched to a gene: 7. The CDR3 is 16 residues long. The V gene's germline CDR1 is MRHNA and CDR2 SNTAGT. CDR3 sequence (DNA): TGTGCCAGCAGTGACGGATCGGGACAGGGCCACAATGAGCAGTTCTTC. Protein product: CASSDGSGQGHNEQFF.

Written as DNA, the CDR3 is TGTGCCAGTAGTACCGGGACGGCAAATGAAAAACTGTTTTTT. Protein sequence: CASSTGTANEKLFF. The chain recombines TRBV19 with TRBJ1-4; D is perhaps TRBD1 (5 bases). V was pared by 4 bases and J by 5 bases, with 11 bases between. CDR3 length: 14 amino acids. Germline values: CDR1 LNHDA, CDR2 SQIVND (reference sequence).

This sequence joins TRBV21-1 and TRBJ1-1; the table calls TRBD1, which could not be checked here. TRBV21-1 is listed as a pseudogene. The CDR3 has 15 amino acids. CDR3 nucleotide sequence: TGTGCCAGCATCCCCCCTAACAGGGGCTACACTGAAGCTTTCTTT. Its translation is CASIPPNRGYTEAFF.

This chain connects TRBV7-9 to TRBJ2-1; TRBD1 matches 11 bases. The CDR3 is 16 residues long. V shed 5 bases and J 6 bases; nucleotides not matched to a gene: 9. The germline V gene encodes CDR1 SEHNR and CDR2 FQNEAQ (reference sequence). The CDR3 spells CASSARTGGGFNEQFF. Here the CDR3 DNA reads TGTGCCAGCAGCGCACGGACAGGGGGCGGGTTCAATGAGCAGTTCTTC.

For the CDR3, the DNA is TGTGCCAGCAGTTTAACCGGGGTTGGCAATGAGCAGTTCTTC. Amino acid sequence: CASSLTGVGNEQFF. V and J are TRBV6-5 and TRBJ2-1; D is perhaps TRBD2 (5 bases). V lost 4 bases to trimming and J lost 6 bases, with 13 bases between them. The germline V gene has CDR1 MNHEY and CDR2 SVGAGI. The CDR3 loop spans 14 amino acids.

Only a few counts were recorded for this clone. The chain has TRBV30 and TRBJ2-7; 9 bases align to TRBD2. The germline CDR1 and CDR2 sequences are GTSNPN and SVGIG (reference sequence). The CDR3 extends over 14 amino acids. With 2 bases clipped from V and 2 bases from J, the junction kept 4 bases outside the gene matches. The CDR3 bases are TGTGCCTGGAGTATTAGCGGGAGCCCCTACGAGCAGTACTTC. It yields the protein CAWSISGSPYEQYF.

The chain links TRBV30 to TRBJ1-6; no firm D call. CDR3 size: 15 residues. Trimming stripped 7 bases from V and 7 bases from J, with 20 bases between. Looked up from germline, CDR1 is GTSNPN and CDR2 is SVGIG (reference sequence). CDR3 region: CASEGGIGRNSPLHF. CDR3 nucleotide sequence: TGTGCCTCCGAGGGCGGTATAGGAAGAAATTCACCCCTCCACTTT.

The V call is TRBV6-5, the J call TRBJ1-2; D is unclear. The length of the CDR3 is 14 residues. The V gene lost 1 base and the J gene lost 4 bases, with 10 bases spanning the gap. Germline lookup yields CDR1 MNHEY and CDR2 SVGAGI. CDR3 in DNA: TGTGCCAGCAGTTACTGGCTGAGCGGCTATGGCTACACCTTC. It yields the protein CASSYWLSGYGYTF.

The CDR3 DNA follows: TGTGCCAGCAGCAACATGAACACTGAAGCTTTCTTT. Translation: CASSNMNTEAFF. This chain connects TRBV9 to TRBJ1-1; D not resolved. From germline, CDR1 is SGDLS and CDR2 YYNGEE. This CDR3 is built from 12 residues. V lost 4 bases and J 0 bases, leaving 4 bases between the germline ends.

The J gene is TRBJ1-2, the V gene TRBV18; 9 positions agree with TRBD1. The V gene end was trimmed by 6 bases and the J gene end by 3 bases; junction bases not matched to a gene: 8. This CDR3 spans 15 amino acids. CDR1 and CDR2 from the germline V gene are KGHSH and LQKENI. The CDR3 loop is CASSDRQGGDYGYTF. CDR3 nucleotide sequence: TGTGCCAGCTCGGATCGACAGGGGGGAGACTATGGCTACACCTTC.

The V and J genes are TRBV6-5 and TRBJ1-1; unclear D gene. This CDR3 contains 10 residues. Per germline, CDR1 MNHEY and CDR2 SVGAGI. V lost 6 bases and J lost 7, with 6 bases in between. This CDR3 is CASRDREAFF. The CDR3 DNA sequence: TGTGCCAGCAGAGACCGTGAAGCTTTCTTT.

The gene calls are TRBV29-1 and TRBJ2-1; D may correspond to TRBD1 or TRBD2 (5 bases each). Germline CDR1 and CDR2: SQVTM and ANQGSEA. CDR3 length: 12 residues. The V and J ends lost 7 bases and 8 bases respectively, with 15 bases between them. CDR3 in DNA: TGCAGCGGTGACCTTTTGGGGGATGAGCAGTTCTTC. It codes for CSGDLLGDEQFF.

The chain links TRBV4-1 to TRBJ1-1, with D uncertain. Trimming pared 3 bases from V and 7 bases from J, leaving 9 bases between. Germline V CDR1 and CDR2: MGHRA, YSYEKL. CDR3 length: 12 residues. CDR3 nucleotides: TGCGCCAGCAGCCAGGATAGGATTGAAGCTTTCTTT. Residues: CASSQDRIEAFF.

The V and J genes are TRBV2 and TRBJ1-4; 7 nucleotides align to TRBD1. After removal of 7 bases from V and 6 bases from J, the junction contained 8 bases not matched to a gene. Germline values: CDR1 SNHLY, CDR2 FYNNEI. The CDR3 is 14 residues long. The DNA of the CDR3 is TGTGCCAGCATTCCTACAGGGGACGATGAAAAACTGTTTTTT. Translating it yields CASIPTGDDEKLFF.